This TCR beta chain was profiled in a study of OX40 agonist ivuxolimab in advanced cancers. Whole-study results and caveats: Also showing low normalized T-cell clonal expansion were some of the nonresponders. The investigators did not determine what antigen specificity the expanded peripheral T cells had.

Notes on this clone: Antigen: not known.

Repertoires were generated with immunoSEQ multiplex PCR, while TCRdb's copy carries only in-frame clones and drops some. The sample comprises fewer than 70,000 clones, roughly 87% of which are singletons, and around 0.56% rests with the top ten. This CDR3 is built from 15 residues. Per the germline V gene, CDR1 is MNHEY and CDR2 is SVGAGI. J was trimmed by 2 bases and V by 6 bases; bases with no gene match: 6. The chain uses TRBV6-5 and TRBJ1-3, with 8 bases lining up with TRBD1. The origin of this receptor is an adult with an advanced solid tumor such as melanoma, head and neck, liver or kidney cancer. This specimen consisted of CD4+ or CD8+ T cells sorted from blood, obtained in a trial of the OX40 agonist ivuxolimab. The chain's CDR3 is CASSSDRAAGNTIYF. The CDR3 DNA is TGTGCCAGCAGCTCGGACAGGGCGGCTGGAAACACCATATATTTT.